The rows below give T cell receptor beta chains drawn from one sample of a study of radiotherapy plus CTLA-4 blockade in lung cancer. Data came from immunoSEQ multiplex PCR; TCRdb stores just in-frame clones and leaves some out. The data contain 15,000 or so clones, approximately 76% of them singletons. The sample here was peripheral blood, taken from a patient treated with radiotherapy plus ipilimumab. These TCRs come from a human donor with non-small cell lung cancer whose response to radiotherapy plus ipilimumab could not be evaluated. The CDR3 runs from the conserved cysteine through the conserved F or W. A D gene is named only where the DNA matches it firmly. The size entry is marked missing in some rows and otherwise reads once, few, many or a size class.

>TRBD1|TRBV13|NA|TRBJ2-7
TGTGCCAGCAGCAAATCCGGGACAGTCTCCTACGAGCAGTACTTC
CASSKSGTVSYEQYF
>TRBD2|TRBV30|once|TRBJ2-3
TGTGCCTCCTCCCCGGCGGGGGGTCAGGTCACAGATACGCAGTATTTT
CASSPAGGQVTDTQYF
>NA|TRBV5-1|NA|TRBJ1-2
TGCGCCAGCAGCTTGGACGGCTATGGCTACACCTTC
CASSLDGYGYTF
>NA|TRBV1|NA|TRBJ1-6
TGCACCAGCAGCCAAGAAGAAGGGGCCGGTGGAAGAGGAGCCCTCCACTTT
CTSSQEEGAGGRGALHF
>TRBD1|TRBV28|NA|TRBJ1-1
TGTGCCAGCATCACCGGACAGGGGCACACTGAAGCTTTCTTT
CASITGQGHTEAFF
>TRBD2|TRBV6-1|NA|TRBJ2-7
TGTGCCAGCAGTGAAATGGCGGGGGTTGCCTACGAGCAGTACTTC
CASSEMAGVAYEQYF
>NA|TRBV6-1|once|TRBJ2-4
TGTGCCAGCGTAAGCATACTCAACATTCAGTACTTC
CASVSILNIQYF
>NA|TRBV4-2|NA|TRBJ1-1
TGTGCCAGCAGCCACCAGAACAGGGATGAAGACACTGAAGCTTTCTTT
CASSHQNRDEDTEAFF
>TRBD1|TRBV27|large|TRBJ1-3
TGTGCCAGCAGTTACAGGGGAGGAAACACCATATATTTT
CASSYRGGNTIYF
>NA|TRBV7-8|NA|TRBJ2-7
TGTGCCAGCAGCTACGGGACAACCAGCTCCTACGAGCAGTACTTC
CASSYGTTSSYEQYF
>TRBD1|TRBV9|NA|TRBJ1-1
TGTGCCAGCAGCGTAGTCCCCGACAGGGCTAAGGGAGCTTTCTTT
CASSVVPDRAKGAFF
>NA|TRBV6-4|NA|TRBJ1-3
TGTGCCAGCAGTGACTCTGAGGTAACTGGAAACACCATATATTTT
CASSDSEVTGNTIYF
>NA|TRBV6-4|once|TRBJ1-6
TGTGCCAGCAGTTCTAAGGGGGATAATTCACCCCTCCACTTT
CASSSKGDNSPLHF